This TCR beta chain was obtained from a study of human CD8 memory T cell subsets. Study conclusions and caveats: Stem-like memory and precursor exhausted T cells were similarly highly diverse; effector memory cells were not.

Investigators built TCR beta libraries using UMI-labeled 5' RACE. In the original workflow: Libraries were built for TCR beta, and each one held between 3,000 and 18,000 functional CDR3 beta clonotypes. TCRdb reprocessed the 5' RACE reads and stores each CDR3 protein as one record, lacking DNA. The V and J calls follow TCRdb's processing rather than the paper's. The listing records just under 7,500 distinct CDR3 sequences. Concerning this clonotype: The antigen is not known.

CDR1 and CDR2 (germline): SEHNR, FQNEAQ (reference sequence). CDR3 size: 14 residues. The sample taken for sequencing was CD8+ T cells from PBMCs. The clonotype was recovered from a human donor in good health. V usage is TRBV7-9 and J usage is TRBJ2-7; TCRdb returns TRBD1, unconfirmable since there is no DNA. The CDR3 is CASSPPSSSYEQYF.